This TCR beta chain came from a study of T cell changes during pregnancy in multiple sclerosis. CDR1 and CDR2 from the germline V gene are SGHDT and YYEEEE. CDR3 length: 18 residues. Trimming removed 0 bases from V and 6 bases from J; junction bases left unmatched: 16. Assay used: immunoSEQ multiplex PCR; TCRdb lists only in-frame clones, some missing. The data contain roughly 80,000 clones, about 92% of them singletons. This rearrangement joins TRBV5-6 to TRBJ1-2; 8 bases map to TRBD1. The specimen was peripheral blood, collected in the second trimester of pregnancy. The TCR comes from a female donor with multiple sclerosis, enrolled in a pregnancy study. The CDR3 protein is CASSLAGGDRPKGDGYTF. As DNA, the CDR3 is TGTGCCAGCAGCTTGGCCGGCGGGGACAGGCCAAAAGGGGATGGCTACACCTTC. Full variable domain (outside the CDR3, taken from reference TRBV5-6 and TRBJ1-2): DAGVTQSPTHLIKTRGQQVTLRCSPKSGHDTVSWYQQALGQGPQFIFQYYEEEERQRGNFPDRFSGHQFPNYSSELNVNALLLGDSALYLCASSLAGGDRPKGDGYTFGSGTRLTVV.